These 13 T cell receptor beta chains were sequenced from one sample in a study of blood T cell repertoires in COVID-19. TCRdb's table, derived via immunoSEQ multiplex PCR, lists solely in-frame clones and lacks some. The sample includes tens of thousands of clones, around 93% of them seen just once. Sequencing was performed on peripheral blood. These receptors all stem from a man in his forties or fifties with acute or convalescent COVID-19.

This sequence joins TRBV27 and TRBJ1-5; 11 nucleotides line up with TRBD1. This CDR3 region has 17 residues. Germline V gene sequence: CDR1 MNHEY, CDR2 SMNVEV (reference sequence). V trimming: 5 bases; J trimming: 6 bases; junction bases outside the gene matches: 12. The CDR3 sequence is CASSLRSGTGGIQPQHF. The CDR3 DNA follows: TGTGCCAGCAGTCTCCGCTCCGGGACAGGGGGTATTCAGCCCCAGCATTTT.

This clone came up a few times. The chain recombines TRBV25-1 with TRBJ1-2, with 9 bases fitting TRBD1. Germline assignment: CDR1 MGHDK and CDR2 SYGVNS. J lost 2 bases, V lost 0 bases, and 7 bases had no gene match. The CDR3 length is 17 residues. The CDR3, as DNA: TGTGCCAGCAGTGAATATTCTCCGGGACAGGGAAACTATGGCTACACCTTC. Its protein is CASSEYSPGQGNYGYTF.

The V and J genes are TRBV5-1 and TRBJ2-2; weak D call: TRBD1 (5 bases). Trimming shortened V by 1 base and J by 4 bases, and 11 bases separated the two germline ends. Looked up from germline, CDR1 is SGHRS and CDR2 is YFSETQ. The CDR3 consists of 15 residues. The CDR3 loop reads CASSLMTEVTGELFF. The CDR3 nucleotides read TGCGCCAGCAGCTTGATGACAGAGGTCACCGGGGAGCTGTTTTTT.

The V call is TRBV21-1, the J call TRBJ1-2. TRBV21-1 is deemed a pseudogene. This CDR3 contains 13 residues. The CDR3 loop is CASSKLREYGYTF. In DNA form, the CDR3 reads TGTGCCAGCAGCAAATTGAGGGAGTATGGCTACACCTTC.

The rearrangement joins TRBV5-5 to TRBJ2-2, with a possible D match to TRBD1 (5 bases). This CDR3 is 15 amino acids long. Germline V CDR1 and CDR2: SGHKS, YYEKEE (reference sequence). Trimming took 1 base from V and 3 from J, leaving 10 bases between them. Written as DNA, the CDR3 is TGTGCCAGCAGCTTGTTCCAGGGTGACACCGGGGAGCTGTTTTTT. It translates to CASSLFQGDTGELFF.

This clone showed up just a few times. This rearrangement joins TRBV5-1 to TRBJ1-4, with D unclear. The CDR3 extends over 14 amino acids. Germline-derived CDR1 and CDR2 are SGHRS and YFSETQ. V shed 2 bases and J shed 0 bases, with 5 bases lying between them. CDR3 DNA sequence: TGCGCCAGCAGCTTCCTTGCAACTAATGAAAAACTGTTTTTT. As protein: CASSFLATNEKLFF.

Comment on this clone: Different DNA sequences within this sample yield the same CDR3. J is TRBJ1-1 and V is TRBV19; D possibly corresponds to TRBD1 (6 bases). The CDR3 is made up of 12 amino acids. Germline loops: CDR1 LNHDA, CDR2 SQIVND (reference sequence). Trimming shortened V by 6 bases and J by 1 base, and 6 bases separated the two germline ends. The CDR3, as DNA: TGTGCCAGTAGGGACAGGAACACTGAAGCTTTCTTT. This translates into CASRDRNTEAFF.

This chain joins TRBV19 and TRBJ2-2, with 8 bases that match TRBD1. CDR3 length equals 14 residues. Germline CDR1 LNHDA, CDR2 SQIVND (reference sequence). J gave up 7 bases and V 2 bases, and 3 bases lay outside the gene matches. The CDR3: CASSITGGIGELFF. The CDR3, as DNA: TGTGCCAGTAGTATAACAGGGGGTATCGGGGAGCTGTTTTTT.

This clone was seen a single time. The rearrangement links TRBV24-1 to TRBJ2-1; 15 positions match TRBD2. The trim removed 9 bases at V and 3 bases at J, leaving 5 bases unmatched. Germline V gene sequence: CDR1 KGHDR, CDR2 SFDVKD. The length of the CDR3 is 16 residues. The CDR3 region has the DNA TGTGCCACCGGGACTAGCGGGGGGAGCGGCTACAATGAGCAGTTCTTC. This gives the protein CATGTSGGSGYNEQFF.

The V and J genes are TRBV7-9 and TRBJ2-5; TRBD1 might be the D (6 bases). V shed 3 bases and J shed 2 bases, with 16 bases lying between them. From germline, CDR1 is SEHNR and CDR2 FQNEAQ (reference sequence). There are 16 residues in the CDR3. The CDR3 reads CASSFALTGGQETQYF. CDR3 nucleotides: TGTGCCAGCAGCTTCGCACTGACAGGAGGACAAGAGACCCAGTACTTC.

The chain is built from TRBV6-5 and TRBJ1-1, with TRBD1 as a possible D gene (5 bases). Germline V gene data show CDR1 as MNHEY and CDR2 as SVGAGI. V was trimmed by 8 bases and J by 1 base, leaving 11 bases between them. The CDR3 is 13 amino acids. The CDR3 loop reads CASQFDRNTEAFF. The DNA for the CDR3 is TGTGCCAGCCAATTTGACAGGAACACTGAAGCTTTCTTT.

In nucleotides, the CDR3 is TGTGCCAGCAGTTTAGACAACAGGGACCTGAACACTGAAGCTTTCTTT. It translates to CASSLDNRDLNTEAFF. The V gene is TRBV28, the J gene TRBJ1-1, with D tentatively TRBD1 (6 bases). Germline-derived CDR1 and CDR2 are MDHEN and SYDVKM. This CDR3 is 16 amino acids long. V was trimmed by 2 bases and J by 0 bases, leaving 13 bases between them.

V usage is TRBV28 and J usage is TRBJ1-4; 9 bases agree with TRBD1. This CDR3 is built from 15 residues. The V gene's germline CDR1 is MDHEN and CDR2 SYDVKM. The V segment lost 6 bases and the J segment 7 bases; nucleotides outside the gene matches: 9. CDR3 in amino acids: CASSPGDRVSEKLFF. CDR3 DNA sequence: TGTGCCAGCAGCCCAGGGGACAGGGTCAGTGAAAAACTGTTTTTT.